What follows are 9 T cell receptor beta chains derived from one specimen sequenced in a study of T cells in Graves' hyperthyroidism and ophthalmopathy. Authors of the study amplified TCR beta CDR3 regions from RNA transcripts. The TCR CDR3 first-round RT-PCR relied on the HTBI primer set. One entry per CDR3 protein, called by TCRdb with MiXCR from the multiplex PCR reads. The repertoire holds 250,000 to 300,000 distinct CDR3 sequences, roughly an eighth seen once, with approximately 7.9% in the top ten. Sequencing input: blood. All receptors come from a woman between 40 and 55 years old with Graves' hyperthyroidism.

This clonotype was observed many times. This sequence joins TRBV29-1 and TRBJ1-2; unclear D gene. Looked up from germline, CDR1 is SQVTM and CDR2 is ANQGSEA. Deletions cut 3 bases from V and 0 bases from J, with 11 bases between. The CDR3 is made up of 14 amino acids. CDR3 sequence: CSVDGVSANYGYTF. Written as DNA, the CDR3 is TGCAGCGTTGACGGCGTGTCGGCTAACTATGGCTACACCTTC.

This clonotype was seen repeatedly, ten times or more. V gene TRBV5-1 combines with J gene TRBJ2-2; perhaps TRBD2 as D (5 bases). Germline V gene sequence: CDR1 SGHRS, CDR2 YFSETQ. The CDR3 sequence is 12 residues long. V was trimmed by 4 bases and J by 10 bases, leaving 11 bases between them. CDR3 region: CASSLEGEELFF. The CDR3 coding sequence is TGCGCCAGCAGCCTTGAGGGTGAGGAGCTGTTTTTT.

This clonotype has ten or more counts. The chain couples TRBV29-1 to TRBJ2-3, with a possible D match to TRBD2 (6 bases). The CDR3 spans 13 residues. V lost 3 bases, J lost 5 bases, and 12 bases lay in between. In germline, CDR1 is SQVTM, CDR2 ANQGSEA. For the CDR3, the DNA is TGCAGCGTTGACGGCGGGAAAGGAGATACGCAGTATTTT. As protein: CSVDGGKGDTQYF.

Notes on this clonotype: This may be a read error, as it is one base from a much larger clone. The genes are TRBV11-3 and TRBJ2-2; TRBD1 might be the D (5 bases). V lost 5 bases and J lost 3, with 16 bases in between. Germline values: CDR1 SGHNT, CDR2 YENEEA. The CDR3 spans 16 residues. CDR3 sequence (DNA): TGTGCCAGCAGCAAAAAGGCATGGGGCGACACCGGGGAGCTGTTTTTT. This codes for CASSKKAWGDTGELFF.

The rearrangement links TRBV28 to TRBJ1-4; tentative D call: TRBD1 (6 bases). Germline lookup yields CDR1 MDHEN and CDR2 SYDVKM. The CDR3 is made up of 14 amino acids. V lost 6 bases and J lost 8, with 16 bases in between. CDR3 nucleotides: TGTGCCAGCAGCTCTCCAGGGGCCGACGAAAAACTGTTTTTT. It codes for CASSSPGADEKLFF.

The chain employs TRBV20-1 and TRBJ2-1, with 12 bases that match TRBD2. Trimming at V came to 0 bases and at J to 3 bases, leaving 15 bases not matched to a gene. The CDR3 loop spans 20 amino acids. CDR1 and CDR2 (germline): DFQATT, SNEGSKA (reference sequence). CDR3 residues: CSARDPGSTSGSFNYNEQFF. In DNA form, the CDR3 reads TGCAGTGCTAGAGACCCCGGGTCGACTAGCGGGAGTTTTAACTACAATGAGCAGTTCTTC.

The sample holds a few counts of this clonotype. V is TRBV20-1 and J is TRBJ2-2; 15 positions match TRBD2. The CDR3 loop spans 14 amino acids. Germline assignment: CDR1 DFQATT and CDR2 SNEGSKA (reference sequence). With 5 bases clipped from V and 6 bases from J, the junction kept 1 base outside the gene matches. The CDR3 loop reads CSAGLAGGPGELFF. CDR3 nucleotides: TGCAGTGCTGGACTAGCGGGAGGGCCCGGGGAGCTGTTTTTT.

In regard to this clonotype: Given a much more abundant clone one base away, this may be a read error. CDR3 residues: CSAGKGGYGYTF. CDR3 coding DNA: TGCAGTGCTGGAAAGGGAGGCTATGGCTACACCTTC. The rearrangement uses TRBV20-1 and TRBJ1-2; D uncertain. V was clipped by 5 bases and J by 4 bases, with 11 bases between them. The length of the CDR3 is 12 residues. CDR1 and CDR2 (germline): DFQATT, SNEGSKA (reference sequence).

Many counts were recorded for this clonotype. The rearrangement uses TRBV3-1 and TRBJ2-3; D not resolved. With 7 bases removed from V and 2 bases from J, the gap between germline ends came to 7 bases. There are 12 residues in the CDR3. The germline V gene has CDR1 LGHDT and CDR2 YNNKEL (reference sequence). CDR3 residues: CASKAYTDTQYF. The CDR3 DNA sequence: TGTGCCAGCAAGGCCTACACAGATACGCAGTATTTT.